One sample yielded the 8 T cell receptor beta chains listed below, sequenced in a study of control samples from healthy donors and cancer patients. This table comes from immunoSEQ multiplex PCR, and its TCRdb copy is limited to in-frame clones, with some not included. The table includes around 140,000 clones, just under 95% detected once. Sequenced: blood. The receptors derive from a man aged 18 to 29 in good health.

The gene calls are TRBV11-2 and TRBJ1-2; 7 bases agree with TRBD1. The V gene's germline CDR1 is SGHAT and CDR2 FQNNGV. J lost 4 bases, V lost 4 bases, and 9 bases had no gene match. The CDR3 sequence is 15 residues long. The CDR3 DNA reads TGTGCCAGCAGCTCTACAGGGGAGAGGAGCTATGGCTACACCTTC. Protein sequence: CASSSTGERSYGYTF.

The genes are TRBV6-5 and TRBJ1-3; a weak D match, TRBD1 (5 bases). CDR3 size: 15 residues. CDR1 is MNHEY and CDR2 is SVGAGI in the germline V gene. Trimming removed 7 bases at V and 0 bases at J, with 13 bases between. In DNA form, the CDR3 reads TGTGCCAGCACCCTCTGGGGGAGCTCTGGAAACACCATATATTTT. It yields the protein CASTLWGSSGNTIYF.

The chain combines TRBV9 with TRBJ2-3; D not certain. Germline V gene data show CDR1 as SGDLS and CDR2 as YYNGEE. Trimming removed 4 bases from V and 4 bases from J, with 19 bases in between. This CDR3 has 16 amino acids. CDR3 bases: TGTGCCAGCAGCCCCCGCATCGACCTAAGGCCAGATACGCAGTATTTT. It translates to CASSPRIDLRPDTQYF.

J is TRBJ2-7 and V is TRBV19; no reliable D call. Between the trimmed V and J ends, which lost 1 base and 3 bases, there was a span of 7 bases. The length of the CDR3 is 13 residues. In germline, CDR1 is LNHDA, CDR2 SQIVND (reference sequence). The CDR3 spells CASSIVADYEQYF. The CDR3 DNA is TGTGCCAGTAGTATAGTGGCAGACTACGAGCAGTACTTC.

The chain recombines TRBV2 with TRBJ1-6, with 11 nucleotides matching TRBD1. Germline V gives CDR1 SNHLY, CDR2 FYNNEI. CDR3 length: 14 amino acids. The V and J ends lost 6 bases and 7 bases, in that order; junction bases with no gene match: 2. CDR3 nucleotide sequence: TGTGCCAGCAGATGGGACAGGGGGAATTCACCCCTCCACTTT. Encoded protein: CASRWDRGNSPLHF.

This rearrangement joins TRBV7-9 to TRBJ2-7; 13 bases align to TRBD2. In germline, CDR1 is SEHNR, CDR2 FQNEAQ (reference sequence). V trimming: 5 bases; J trimming: 2 bases; junction bases outside the gene matches: 6. The CDR3 contains 16 residues. The CDR3 sequence is CASSGRTSGRPYEQYF. CDR3 nucleotides: TGTGCCAGCAGCGGCCGGACTAGCGGGAGACCCTACGAGCAGTACTTC.

V is TRBV5-4 and J is TRBJ2-1; a weak D match, TRBD2 (6 bases). Looked up from germline, CDR1 is SGHNT and CDR2 is YYREEE (reference sequence). The CDR3 spans 12 residues. Trimming took 4 bases from V and 10 from J, leaving 12 bases between them. The CDR3: CASSETSLEQFF. The CDR3 DNA follows: TGTGCCAGCAGCGAGACTAGTCTGGAGCAGTTCTTC.

V and J are TRBV14 and TRBJ1-1; D ambiguous. V dropped 0 bases and J dropped 6 bases, with 5 bases sitting between them. The germline V gene encodes CDR1 SGHDN and CDR2 FVKESK. CDR3 length equals 12 residues. The CDR3 DNA reads TGTGCCAGCAGCCAAGATCGGTCTGAAGCTTTCTTT. Translating gives CASSQDRSEAFF.